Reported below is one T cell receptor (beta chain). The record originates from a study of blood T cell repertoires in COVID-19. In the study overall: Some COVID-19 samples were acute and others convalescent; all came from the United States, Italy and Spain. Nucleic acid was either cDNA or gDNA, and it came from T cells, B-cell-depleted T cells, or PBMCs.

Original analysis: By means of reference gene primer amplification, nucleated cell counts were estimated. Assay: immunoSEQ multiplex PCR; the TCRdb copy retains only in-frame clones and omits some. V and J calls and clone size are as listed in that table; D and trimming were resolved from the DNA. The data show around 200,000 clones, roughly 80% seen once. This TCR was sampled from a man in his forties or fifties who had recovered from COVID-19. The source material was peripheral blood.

The CDR3 DNA sequence: TGTGCCAGCAGCCAGCGGGAGTGGCAAGAGACCCAGTACTTC. Amino acid sequence: CASSQREWQETQYF. The chain combines TRBV5-4 with TRBJ2-5, with 8 bases that match TRBD2. The CDR3 contains 14 residues. V trimming: 4 bases; J trimming: 2 bases; junction bases outside the gene matches: 4. The germline V gene encodes CDR1 SGHNT and CDR2 YYREEE (reference sequence).